This T cell receptor (beta chain) was captured in a study of T cell repertoires in cytomegalovirus infection. Overall study context: CMV epitopes in the study were HLA-C-restricted (recently identified) and HLA-B-restricted (well studied). Public signatures in TCR beta pointed to CMV infection and matching HLA type. Study findings and constraints: Summed frequency of shared TCR beta families picked out CMV carriers who also had the relevant HLA. Predominance within the ex vivo response was attributable to HLA-C-restricted CMV-specific TCR beta clonotypes.

The CDR3 is 15 amino acids. Germline V lookup: CDR1 SEHNR, CDR2 FQNEAQ (reference sequence). V dropped 4 bases and J dropped 8; count of bases not matched to a gene: 5. This clonotype has more than one count but fewer than ten. Its antigen is currently unknown. TCRdb called the reads again in MiXCR, with one record for every CDR3 protein. The repertoire has about 570,000 distinct CDR3 sequences, about 40% of them found once; the top ten carry over 45%. This clonotype originated in a human donor in good health (CMV status not recorded). Some clones in this sample may be carry-over from other donors' samples. This rearrangement joins TRBV7-9 to TRBJ2-1, with TRBD2 matching over 13 bases. The material sequenced was cultured PBMCs, taken from culture after CMV antigen stimulation. This CDR3 reads CASSSTSGGFYEQFF. CDR3 coding DNA: TGTGCCAGCAGCTCGACTAGCGGGGGGTTTTATGAGCAGTTCTTC. The whole variable domain, filled in from reference TRBV7-9 and TRBJ2-1, reads DTGVSQNPRHKITKRGQNVTFRCDPISEHNRLYWYRQTLGQGPEFLTYFQNEAQLEKSRLLSDRFSAERPKGSFSTLEIQRTEQGDSAMYLCASSSTSGGFYEQFFGPGTRLTVL.